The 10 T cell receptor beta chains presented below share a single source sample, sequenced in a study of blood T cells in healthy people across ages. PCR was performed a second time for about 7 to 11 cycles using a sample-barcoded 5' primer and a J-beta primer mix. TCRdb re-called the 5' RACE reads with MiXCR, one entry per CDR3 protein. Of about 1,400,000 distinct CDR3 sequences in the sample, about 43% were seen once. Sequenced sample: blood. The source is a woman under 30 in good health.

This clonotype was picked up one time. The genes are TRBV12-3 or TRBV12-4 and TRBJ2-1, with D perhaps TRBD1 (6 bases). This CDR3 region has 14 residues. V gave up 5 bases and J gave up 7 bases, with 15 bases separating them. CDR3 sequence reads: CASSPLSGVNEQFF. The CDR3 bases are TGTGCCAGCAGTCCCCTATCAGGGGTTAATGAGCAGTTCTTC.

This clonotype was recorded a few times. The DNA for the CDR3 is TGCAGCGGAGTTGACAGGGGGAAAACAGATACGCAGTATTTT. Translated: CSGVDRGKTDTQYF. The rearrangement uses TRBV20-1 and TRBJ2-3; 9 bases are shared with TRBD1. CDR3 length: 14 amino acids. The germline CDR1 and CDR2 sequences are DFQATT and SNEGSKA (reference sequence).

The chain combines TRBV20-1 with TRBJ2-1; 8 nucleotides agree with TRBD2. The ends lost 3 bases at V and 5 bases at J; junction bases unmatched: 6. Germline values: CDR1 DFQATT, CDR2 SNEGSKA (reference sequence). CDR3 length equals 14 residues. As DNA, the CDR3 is TGCAGTGCTAGGGGTAGCGGGATAAACAATGAGCAGTTCTTC. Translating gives CSARGSGINNEQFF.

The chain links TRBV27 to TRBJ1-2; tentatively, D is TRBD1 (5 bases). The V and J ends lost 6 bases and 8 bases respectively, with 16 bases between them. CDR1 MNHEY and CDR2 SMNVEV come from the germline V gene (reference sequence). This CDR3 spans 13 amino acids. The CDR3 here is CASRREGLGGYTF. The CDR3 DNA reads TGTGCCAGCAGGAGAGAGGGGTTGGGAGGCTACACCTTC.

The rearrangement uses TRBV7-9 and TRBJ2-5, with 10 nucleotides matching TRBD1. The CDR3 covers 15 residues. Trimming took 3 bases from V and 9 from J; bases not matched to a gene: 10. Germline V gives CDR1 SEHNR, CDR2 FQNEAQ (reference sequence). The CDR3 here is CASSFAGTGVSSQYF. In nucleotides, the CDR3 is TGTGCCAGCAGCTTCGCCGGGACAGGGGTATCGTCCCAGTACTTC.

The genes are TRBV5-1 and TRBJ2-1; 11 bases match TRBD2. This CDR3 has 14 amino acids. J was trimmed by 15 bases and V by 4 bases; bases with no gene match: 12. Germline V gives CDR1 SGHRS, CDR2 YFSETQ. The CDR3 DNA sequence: TGCGCCAGCAGCCCCTCCGGGACTAGCGGTAATTGGTTCTTC. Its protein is CASSPSGTSGNWFF.

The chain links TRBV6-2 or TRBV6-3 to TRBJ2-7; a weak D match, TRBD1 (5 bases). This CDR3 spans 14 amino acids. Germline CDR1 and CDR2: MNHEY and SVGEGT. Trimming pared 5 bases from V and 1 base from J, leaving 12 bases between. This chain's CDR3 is CASSQNRLSYEQYF. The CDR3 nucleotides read TGTGCCAGCAGTCAAAACAGGTTATCCTACGAGCAGTACTTC.

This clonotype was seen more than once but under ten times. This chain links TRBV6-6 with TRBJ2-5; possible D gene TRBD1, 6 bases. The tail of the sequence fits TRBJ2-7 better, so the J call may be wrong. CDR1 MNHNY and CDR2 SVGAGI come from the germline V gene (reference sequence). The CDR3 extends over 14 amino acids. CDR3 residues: CASSLTGLDYEQYF. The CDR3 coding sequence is TGTGCCAGCAGCCTCACAGGGCTCGACTACGAGCAGTACTTC.

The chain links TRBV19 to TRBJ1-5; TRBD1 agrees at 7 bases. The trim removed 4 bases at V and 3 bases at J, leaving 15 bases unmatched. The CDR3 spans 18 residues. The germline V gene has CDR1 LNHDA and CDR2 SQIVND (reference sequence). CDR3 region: CASSKSRQGGHDNQPQHF. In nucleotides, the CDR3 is TGTGCCAGTAGTAAGTCACGACAGGGCGGGCATGACAATCAGCCCCAGCATTTT.

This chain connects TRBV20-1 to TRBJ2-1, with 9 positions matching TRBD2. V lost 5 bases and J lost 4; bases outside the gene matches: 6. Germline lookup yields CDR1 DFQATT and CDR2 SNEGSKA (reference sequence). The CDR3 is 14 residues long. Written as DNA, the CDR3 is TGCAGTGCTCCGCGACTAGCGGTGTACAATGAGCAGTTCTTC. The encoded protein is CSAPRLAVYNEQFF.